Listed here is a single T cell receptor (beta chain). Germline CDR1 and CDR2: SGHTA and FQGNSA. This CDR3 region has 15 residues. Losses at the gene ends were 1 base for V and 4 bases for J; bases not matched to a gene: 3. Original processing notes: Counts of nucleated cells, estimated from reference gene primer amplification, were obtained. Sequencing was performed with immunoSEQ multiplex PCR; in TCRdb, only in-frame clones are kept and a portion is missing. V and J calls and clone size are as listed in that table; D and trimming were resolved from the DNA. The sample contains about 160,000 clones, about four fifths of which appear only once. This entry belongs to a study of blood T cell repertoires in COVID-19.

The sequenced material came from PBMCs or T cells enriched from blood (not recorded which). The sequence derives from a woman in her sixties who had recovered from COVID-19. The rearrangement links TRBV7-2 to TRBJ1-2; 10 bases map to TRBD1. CDR3 in amino acids: CASSLGTGGFYGYTF. The CDR3 DNA reads TGTGCCAGCAGCTTAGGGACAGGGGGATTCTATGGCTACACCTTC.